The entry below describes one TCR beta chain. Its antigen is not identified. A read error may account for a junction end that differs from germline. Germline loops: CDR1 DFQATT, CDR2 SNEGSKA (reference sequence). The CDR3 runs 13 residues. RNA transcripts served as the template for amplifying TCR beta CDR3 regions. First-round RT-PCR targeting the TCR CDR3 was performed with the HTBI primer set. TCRdb reanalysed the multiplex PCR reads using MiXCR and keeps one entry per CDR3 protein. The sample shows roughly 640,000 distinct CDR3 sequences, about a sixth of them seen only once. This entry belongs to a study of T cells in Graves' hyperthyroidism and ophthalmopathy. For the study at large: Specimen type is peripheral blood, collected at initial diagnosis prior to any treatment.

In the ophthalmopathy cohort, Clinical Activity Score was at least 3, NOSPECS grade at least 4, and duration under 3 months. Whole-study results and caveats: The model's output predicted ophthalmopathy at a median of 6.5 months prior to onset.

The sequence was collected from a middle-aged woman with Graves' ophthalmopathy. The rearrangement joins TRBV20-1 to TRBJ2-5; 8 bases are a match to TRBD2. Sequencing input: blood. The chain's CDR3 is CSAETSGPEAQYF. DNA of the CDR3: TGCAGTGCTGAAACTAGCGGACCAGAGGCCCAGTACTTC.